A selection of T cell receptor beta chains follows, all from one sample in a study of blood T cell repertoires in COVID-19. Clones were read by immunoSEQ multiplex PCR, and TCRdb kept only the in-frame ones, dropping some. The repertoire has roughly 76,000 clones, around 89% of them found once; the top ten carry 14%. The sample comprised peripheral blood. The origin of the receptors is a man between 65 and 85 years old with active or convalescent COVID-19. The CDR3 runs from the conserved cysteine through the conserved F or W. The D gene is left open where the match is weak. Where a row states a size, it is once, few, many or the class of an expanded clone; other rows omit it.

size,D,J,V,CDR3,DNA
.,.,TRBJ2-7,TRBV28,CASSLSAQGGDEQYF,TGTGCCAGCAGTTTATCCGCCCAGGGTGGGGATGAGCAGTACTTC
.,.,TRBJ1-4,TRBV28,CASSGEKLFF,TGTGCCAGCAGCGGTGAAAAACTGTTTTTT
.,TRBD2,TRBJ2-3,TRBV6-2/TRBV6-3,CASSQGLAGVDTQYF,TGTGCCAGCAGCCAGGGACTAGCGGGAGTCGATACGCAGTATTTT
.,.,TRBJ1-4,TRBV4-2,CASSQGPNEKLFF,TGTGCCAGCAGCCAAGGGCCTAATGAAAAACTGTTTTTT
.,.,TRBJ2-6,TRBV6-5,CASSYQGSGANVLTF,TGTGCCAGCAGTTATCAGGGTTCTGGGGCCAACGTCCTGACTTTC
.,TRBD2,TRBJ2-3,TRBV3-1/TRBV3-2,CASSPISGSGTDTQYF,TGTGCCAGCAGCCCAATTAGCGGGAGTGGAACAGATACGCAGTATTTT
.,.,TRBJ2-5,TRBV7-2,CASSPRLVLQETQYF,TGTGCCAGCAGCCCGCGGCTAGTACTCCAAGAGACCCAGTACTTC
once,.,TRBJ2-7,TRBV28,CASSFSWREQYF,TGTGCCAGCAGCTTTTCGTGGAGGGAGCAGTACTTC
.,.,TRBJ1-4,TRBV2,CASRSRGTNEKLFF,TGTGCCAGCAGATCCCGGGGAACTAATGAAAAACTGTTTTTT
.,TRBD1,TRBJ2-3,TRBV7-3,CASSPFPGQGLADTQYF,TGTGCCAGCAGCCCATTCCCGGGACAGGGGCTCGCAGATACGCAGTATTTT
.,TRBD2,TRBJ2-3,TRBV4-3,CASSQETSAREYF,TGCGCCAGCAGCCAGGAGACTAGCGCTCGGGAGTATTTT
.,TRBD1,TRBJ2-1,TRBV11-1,CASSLVDRGKGNEQFF,TGTGCCAGCAGCTTAGTCGACAGGGGGAAGGGAAATGAGCAGTTCTTC
few,.,TRBJ1-2,TRBV6-1,CASSEGIGYRVGGYTF,TGTGCCAGCAGTGAAGGGATCGGGTACAGGGTCGGTGGCTACACCTTC
.,TRBD2,TRBJ2-1,TRBV9,CASSRLAGGDEQFF,TGTGCCAGCAGCCGGCTAGCGGGAGGCGATGAGCAGTTCTTC
.,TRBD2,TRBJ2-7,TRBV5-4,CASSWDAGGLREQYF,TGTGCCAGCAGCTGGGATGCGGGAGGCCTTCGAGAGCAGTACTTC
.,.,TRBJ1-1,TRBV12-5,CASGLVATEAFF,TGTGCTAGTGGTTTGGTCGCGACTGAAGCTTTCTTT
.,TRBD1,TRBJ1-2,TRBV30,CAWSDPGTGRGYTF,TGTGCCTGGAGTGATCCCGGGACAGGGCGTGGCTACACCTTC
.,TRBD1,TRBJ1-1,TRBV14,CASSQVRGRSEAFF,TGTGCCAGCAGCCAGGTCAGGGGGCGATCTGAAGCTTTCTTT
.,.,TRBJ2-5,TRBV5-1,CASSSGRLQETQYF,TGCGCCAGCAGCTCGGGTCGGCTTCAAGAGACCCAGTACTTC
.,TRBD2,TRBJ2-5,TRBV28,CASSLLTGGETQYF,TGTGCCAGCAGTTTATTAACGGGAGGGGAGACCCAGTACTTC
.,.,TRBJ1-5,TRBV12-3/TRBV12-4,CASSLNGQPQHF,TGTGCCAGCAGTTTAAACGGTCAGCCCCAGCATTTT
.,TRBD1,TRBJ2-7,TRBV5-1,CASSLAHRGVYEQYF,TGCGCCAGCAGCTTGGCCCACAGGGGAGTTTACGAGCAGTACTTC